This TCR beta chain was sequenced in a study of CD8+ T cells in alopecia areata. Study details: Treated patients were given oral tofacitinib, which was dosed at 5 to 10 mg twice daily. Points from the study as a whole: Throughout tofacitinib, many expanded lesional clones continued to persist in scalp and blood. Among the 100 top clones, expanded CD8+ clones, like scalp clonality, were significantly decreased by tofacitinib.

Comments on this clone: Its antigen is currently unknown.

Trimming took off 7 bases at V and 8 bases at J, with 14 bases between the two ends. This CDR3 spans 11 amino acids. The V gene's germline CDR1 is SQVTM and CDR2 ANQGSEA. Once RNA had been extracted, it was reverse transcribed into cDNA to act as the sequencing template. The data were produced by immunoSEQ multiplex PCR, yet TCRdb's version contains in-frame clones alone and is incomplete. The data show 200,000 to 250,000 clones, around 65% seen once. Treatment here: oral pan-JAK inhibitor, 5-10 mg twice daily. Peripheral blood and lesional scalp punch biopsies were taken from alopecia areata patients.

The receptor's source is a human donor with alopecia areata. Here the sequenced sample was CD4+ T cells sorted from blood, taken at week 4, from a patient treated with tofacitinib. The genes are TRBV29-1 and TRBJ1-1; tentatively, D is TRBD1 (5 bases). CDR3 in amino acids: CSGAPTVEAFF. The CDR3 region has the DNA TGCAGCGGGGCGCCGACAGTCGAAGCTTTCTTT.